This entry is about one T cell receptor (beta chain). Its target is not known. No immunosuppressive drugs were given to ulcerative colitis patients before diagnostic colonoscopy. These data belong to a study of pediatric ulcerative colitis. Study outcomes and limitations: Repertoires came from total lymphocyte DNA, so rare subsets like regulatory T cells may be missed. Two rectal clonotypes were found only in ulcerative colitis patients, all of them.

Sequencing was at survey level. Repertoires were generated with immunoSEQ multiplex PCR, while TCRdb's copy carries only in-frame clones and drops some. Altogether tens of thousands of clones are present, over 70% being singletons, with the ten largest covering roughly 5.2%. Germline assignment: CDR1 SGHNT and CDR2 YYREEE (reference sequence). The CDR3 runs to 15 residues. V lost 2 bases, J lost 1 base, and 10 bases lay in between. This receptor was taken from a boy aged 5-17 years with moderate ulcerative colitis. The genes are TRBV5-4 and TRBJ2-1; TRBD2 might be the D (5 bases). Sequences were obtained from blood. The CDR3 DNA follows: TGTGCCAGCAGCTTACCCGGGAAGTCCTACAATGAGCAGTTCTTC. This sequence encodes CASSLPGKSYNEQFF.